This entry lists 16 T cell receptor beta chains sequenced from one sample in a study of blood T cell repertoires in COVID-19. Clones were sequenced by immunoSEQ multiplex PCR, and TCRdb holds only the in-frame ones, with some missing. Among a few hundred thousand clones listed, approximately 90% were seen once. Specimen: PBMCs or T cells enriched from blood (not recorded which). These receptors were obtained from a human donor in a cohort exposed to, infected with or recovered from COVID-19 (not recorded which). The donor label of this sample is uncertain.

The chain uses TRBV5-8 and TRBJ2-7; 8 nucleotides agree with TRBD1. The CDR3 has 16 residues. CDR1 and CDR2 from the germline V gene are SGHTS and YDEGEE. The V gene end was trimmed by 4 bases and the J gene end by 3 bases; junction bases not matched to a gene: 12. DNA for the CDR3: TGTGCCAGCAGCCCAAGGACAGGGAGAAGCCTCTACGAGCAGTACTTC. Amino acids: CASSPRTGRSLYEQYF. The full variable domain, with the rest looked up from reference TRBV5-8 and TRBJ2-7, is EAGVTQSPTHLIKTRGQQATLRCSPISGHTSVYWYQQALGLGLQFLLWYDEGEERNRGNFPPRFSGRQFPNYSSELNVNALELEDSALYLCASSPRTGRSLYEQYFGPGTRLTVT.

This clone appeared a few times. The CDR3 bases are TGTGCCAGCACTCTGACCCCGGGCGGGGGCGAGCAGTACTTC. Protein: CASTLTPGGGEQYF. The genes are TRBV11-3 and TRBJ2-7; 7 nucleotides line up with TRBD2. Germline CDR1 reads SGHNT; CDR2 reads YENEEA. The trim removed 7 bases at V and 6 bases at J, leaving 12 bases unmatched. The CDR3 loop spans 14 amino acids.

J is TRBJ1-2 and V is TRBV29-1; 8 nucleotides agree with TRBD1. The CDR3 is 14 amino acids. The V segment lost 6 bases and the J segment 8 bases; nucleotides outside the gene matches: 14. Germline assignment: CDR1 SQVTM and CDR2 ANQGSEA. The CDR3: CSVDRAPPGMGYTF. The CDR3 nucleotides read TGCAGCGTGGACAGGGCCCCACCCGGCATGGGCTACACCTTC.

J is TRBJ1-4 and V is TRBV9, with 10 bases lining up with TRBD1. The V and J ends lost 3 bases and 4 bases, in that order; junction bases with no gene match: 0. The V gene's germline CDR1 is SGDLS and CDR2 YYNGEE. The CDR3 totals 14 residues. CDR3 region: CASSGTGGNEKLFF. As DNA, the CDR3 is TGTGCCAGCAGCGGGACAGGGGGTAATGAAAAACTGTTTTTT.

The rearrangement uses TRBV7-2 and TRBJ2-7; 8 nucleotides match TRBD2. The CDR3 sequence is 14 residues long. Germline values: CDR1 SGHTA, CDR2 FQGNSA. V trimming: 4 bases; J trimming: 3 bases; junction bases outside the gene matches: 5. The CDR3 bases are TGTGCCAGCAGCTACATCAGCGGGGGCTACGAGCAGTACTTC. Amino acids: CASSYISGGYEQYF.

This rearrangement joins TRBV5-1 to TRBJ1-2, with 9 positions matching TRBD1. Germline V CDR1 and CDR2: SGHRS, YFSETQ. Trimming took 5 bases from V and 9 from J; bases not matched to a gene: 8. The CDR3 is 13 residues long. The CDR3 region is CASRQQGAERYTF. CDR3 in DNA: TGCGCCAGCAGACAACAGGGGGCAGAGCGCTACACCTTC.

The chain employs TRBV11-2 and TRBJ2-5, with D tentatively TRBD2 (5 bases). This CDR3 contains 11 residues. Between the trimmed V and J ends, which lost 8 bases and 1 base, there was a span of 5 bases. CDR1 is SGHAT, CDR2 FQNNGV, per germline. In nucleotides, the CDR3 is TGTGCCAGCCTAGCCCAAGAGACCCAGTACTTC. Translated, it gives CASLAQETQYF.

This chain connects TRBV5-6 to TRBJ1-5; 9 nucleotides line up with TRBD1. The CDR3 totals 15 residues. V lost 3 bases and J lost 5; bases outside the gene matches: 6. Per the germline V gene, CDR1 is SGHDT and CDR2 is YYEEEE. The CDR3 sequence is CASSSRDRVHQPQHF. The CDR3, as DNA: TGTGCCAGCAGCTCCCGGGACAGGGTCCATCAGCCCCAGCATTTT. The full variable domain, its missing parts supplied by reference TRBV5-6 and TRBJ1-5, is DAGVTQSPTHLIKTRGQQVTLRCSPKSGHDTVSWYQQALGQGPQFIFQYYEEEERQRGNFPDRFSGHQFPNYSSELNVNALLLGDSALYLCASSSRDRVHQPQHFGDGTRLSIL.

The chain carries TRBV2 and TRBJ1-1; tentative D call: TRBD1 (6 bases). Germline CDR1 and CDR2: SNHLY and FYNNEI. The CDR3 runs to 16 residues. The V end was cut by 4 bases, the J end by 5 bases, with 20 bases between. CDR3 DNA sequence: TGTGCCAGCAGTGTTCCCGCCCGCAGGGGTTATACTGAAGCTTTCTTT. Encoded protein: CASSVPARRGYTEAFF.

The chain couples TRBV30 to TRBJ1-5, with 8 bases matching TRBD1. V lost 6 bases to trimming and J lost 8 bases; unmatched junction nucleotides: 6. Germline assignment: CDR1 GTSNPN and CDR2 SVGIG (reference sequence). The CDR3 contains 12 residues. The CDR3 region has the DNA TGTGCCTGCGGGACAGGTATTAAGCCCCAGCATTTT. Protein sequence: CACGTGIKPQHF.

This clone has more than one count but fewer than ten. Other DNA sequences within the sample encode an identical CDR3. Here the CDR3 reads CAWSTGTGNTIYF. CDR3 DNA sequence: TGTGCCTGGAGTACAGGGACAGGAAACACCATATATTTT. The chain employs TRBV30 and TRBJ1-3; tentative D call: TRBD1 (6 bases). Germline CDR1 is GTSNPN and CDR2 is SVGIG (reference sequence). Trimming cost V 2 bases and J 4 bases, with 9 bases left between them. This CDR3 comprises 13 residues.

The chain combines TRBV6-5 with TRBJ1-5, with TRBD1 matching over 9 bases. V shed 6 bases, J shed 4 bases, and the junction held 7 bases outside the gene matches. Germline CDR1 MNHEY, CDR2 SVGAGI. CDR3 length equals 15 residues. CDR3 in amino acids: CASSPRTGDNQPQHF. The CDR3 nucleotides are TGTGCCAGCAGCCCGAGGACAGGGGATAATCAGCCCCAGCATTTT.

The chain employs TRBV3-1 (or the pseudogene TRBV3-2) and TRBJ2-2; weak D call: TRBD1 (6 bases). Trimming shortened V by 5 bases and J by 4 bases, and 17 bases separated the two germline ends. The CDR3 totals 16 residues. Germline CDR1 is LGHDT and CDR2 is YNNKEL (reference sequence). This chain's CDR3 is CASSSRDKGGTGELFF. The CDR3 nucleotides are TGTGCCAGCAGCAGCCGGGACAAAGGGGGCACCGGGGAGCTGTTTTTT.

The chain carries TRBV7-9 and TRBJ1-2; no definite D call. The CDR3 contains 14 residues. CDR1 is SEHNR and CDR2 is FQNEAQ in the germline V gene (reference sequence). V was pared by 1 base and J by 4 bases, with 10 bases between. For the CDR3, the DNA is TGTGCCAGCAGCTTAGGGGCAGGTCCCTATGGCTACACCTTC. Amino acid sequence: CASSLGAGPYGYTF.

The CDR3 is CASSVGTSGGQETQYF. In nucleotides, the CDR3 is TGTGCCAGCAGCGTGGGGACTAGCGGGGGACAAGAGACCCAGTACTTC. The chain is built from TRBV7-2 and TRBJ2-5, with 14 nucleotides matching TRBD2. CDR3 length: 16 amino acids. Looked up from germline, CDR1 is SGHTA and CDR2 is FQGNSA. V shed 5 bases, J shed 2 bases, and the junction held 4 bases outside the gene matches.

The chain's CDR3 is CATSRTGSQPQHF. The CDR3 nucleotides are TGTGCCACCAGCAGAACAGGGTCCCAGCCCCAGCATTTT. V is TRBV15 and J is TRBJ1-5; D perhaps matches TRBD1 (6 bases). The CDR3 runs to 13 residues. V lost 2 bases and J 7 bases, leaving 9 bases between the germline ends. Germline V gives CDR1 LNHNV, CDR2 YYDKDF (reference sequence).